This TCR beta chain was retrieved from a study of STAT5B mutations in CD4+ large granular lymphocyte leukemia. This clone is categorized as large. The antigen is not known. The junction had 7 bases not matched to a gene; V was cut back by 8 bases and J by 3 bases. This CDR3 has 14 amino acids. Per germline, CDR1 MNHEY and CDR2 SMNVEV (reference sequence). Depending on availability, patient cells were bead-separated fractions or unselected PBMC. Notes on the study in general: Around 25% of private leukemic clonotypes occurred rarely in other patients' non-leukemic repertoires.

TCRdb's copy holds only in-frame clones and misses some; the assay was immunoSEQ multiplex PCR. The sample yields thousands of clones, 76% seen once. The chain joins TRBV27 to TRBJ2-1; 7 bases align to TRBD1. The sequence was obtained from a man in his 70s with CD4+ T-cell large granular lymphocyte leukemia. The sample consisted of PBMCs. The CDR3: CASRTGTDYNEQFF. The CDR3 DNA follows: TGTGCCAGCCGGACCGGGACAGACTACAATGAGCAGTTCTTC.